The 9 T cell receptor beta chains given below trace back to one sample, sequenced in a study of cytomegalovirus exposure and HLA in healthy donors. Primers for the PCR totalled 60 Vbeta and 13 Jbeta. Profiled with immunoSEQ multiplex PCR; TCRdb holds only in-frame clones, not every one. The table has 70,000 to 95,000 clones, about three fifths seen once; the top ten hold 4.5% to 7%. The sequenced material came from PBMCs. The receptor set was obtained from a woman aged 25-40 years in good health and CMV-seropositive.

V and J are TRBV5-5 and TRBJ2-5; D gene ambiguous. The CDR3 loop spans 16 amino acids. The V gene lost 4 bases and the J gene lost 4 bases, with 20 bases spanning the gap. Germline V gene sequence: CDR1 SGHKS, CDR2 YYEKEE (reference sequence). The CDR3 DNA sequence: TGTGCCAGCAGCCCGGATTGGATGACTCTTGGAGAGACCCAGTACTTC. This encodes CASSPDWMTLGETQYF.

The chain joins TRBV2 to TRBJ1-1; D is perhaps TRBD1 (5 bases). Germline assignment: CDR1 SNHLY and CDR2 FYNNEI. This CDR3 has 13 residues. V lost 6 bases and J lost 4, with 12 bases in between. The CDR3 bases are TGTGCCAGCAGACAGGATTCGGGCACTGAAGCTTTCTTT. This gives the protein CASRQDSGTEAFF.

The rearrangement uses TRBV9 and TRBJ2-3; 7 positions match TRBD2. Germline V gene sequence: CDR1 SGDLS, CDR2 YYNGEE. The J segment lost 4 bases and the V segment lost 0 bases, leaving 2 bases of the junction unmatched. The CDR3 is 14 amino acids. CDR3 in DNA: TGTGCCAGCAGCGTAGTGGGAGGGCCAGATACGCAGTATTTT. The encoded protein is CASSVVGGPDTQYF.

This clone turned up a few times. The V call is TRBV19, the J call TRBJ1-5; 7 nucleotides match TRBD1. V was clipped by 11 bases and J by 6 bases; unmatched bases: 13. Germline-derived CDR1 and CDR2 are LNHDA and SQIVND (reference sequence). The CDR3 spans 14 residues. The CDR3 protein is CASQTGEHSQPQHF. The CDR3, as DNA: TGTGCCTCCCAAACAGGGGAGCATAGTCAGCCCCAGCATTTT. Filled out from reference TRBV19 and TRBJ1-5, the complete variable domain reads DGGITQSPKYLFRKEGQNVTLSCEQNLNHDAMYWYRQDPGQGLRLIYYSQIVNDFQKGDIAEGYSVSREKKESFPLTVTSAQKNPTAFYLCASQTGEHSQPQHFGDGTRLSIL.

Regarding this clone: Different DNA sequences within this sample yield the same CDR3. The chain is built from TRBV19 and TRBJ1-5, with D uncertain. V lost 4 bases and J 0 bases, leaving 16 bases between the germline ends. CDR3 length: 17 amino acids. Looked up from germline, CDR1 is LNHDA and CDR2 is SQIVND (reference sequence). CDR3 in DNA: TGTGCCAGTAGTACCTTGAATCCGAAACTTAGCAATCAGCCCCAGCATTTT. Its translation: CASSTLNPKLSNQPQHF.

The rearrangement links TRBV29-1 to TRBJ1-2; no clear D gene. Germline V CDR1 and CDR2: SQVTM, ANQGSEA. Trimming left V 1 base short and J 2 bases short, with 8 bases between. This CDR3 contains 13 residues. The CDR3 coding sequence is TGCAGCGTTGAAGGACACAGAAACTATGGCTACACCTTC. Translation gives CSVEGHRNYGYTF.

The chain employs TRBV6-1 and TRBJ2-5; TRBD2 agrees at 7 bases. V shed 7 bases, J shed 11 bases, and the junction held 16 bases outside the gene matches. CDR3 length equals 14 residues. The germline CDR1 and CDR2 sequences are MNHNS and SASEGT. CDR3 sequence: CASTLGGLSWGQYF. In DNA, the CDR3 is TGTGCCAGCACCCTGGGGGGGTTGTCCTGGGGGCAGTACTTC.

The genes are TRBV9 and TRBJ1-1; D uncertain. This CDR3 contains 14 residues. V gave up 4 bases and J gave up 1 base, with 11 bases separating them. CDR1 and CDR2 (germline): SGDLS, YYNGEE. The CDR3: CASSPRGGNTEAFF. CDR3 nucleotides: TGTGCCAGCAGCCCGAGAGGAGGGAACACTGAAGCTTTCTTT.

V usage is TRBV19 and J usage is TRBJ2-7; D possibly corresponds to TRBD1 (5 bases). The CDR3 totals 14 residues. V shed 6 bases and J shed 5 bases, with 17 bases lying between them. Germline CDR1 reads LNHDA; CDR2 reads SQIVND (reference sequence). Written as DNA, the CDR3 is TGTGCCAGTAGCCCTGGAACAGGTTACCACGAGCAGTACTTC. Its translation is CASSPGTGYHEQYF.